This T cell receptor beta chain emerged from a study of cytomegalovirus exposure and HLA in healthy donors. Both 60 Vbeta primers and 13 Jbeta primers went into the PCR. In the authors' workflow: In a later analysis, 8.5 million to 14 million of some 80 million unique beta chains occurred in at least two donors. Generated by immunoSEQ multiplex PCR, the TCRdb table keeps only in-frame clones and is missing some. The DNA gave D and trimming, while V, J and clone size come from that table. The sample carries under 200,000 clones, roughly 78% recorded once. Trimming took off 2 bases at V and 2 bases at J, with 12 bases between the two ends. Germline lookup yields CDR1 SGHVS and CDR2 FQNEAQ. The CDR3 runs to 16 residues.

The specimen sequenced was PBMCs. The chain is built from TRBV7-8 and TRBJ1-4, with D unclear. The receptor comes from a woman between 40 and 50 years old in good health and CMV-seronegative. The CDR3 DNA is TGTGCCAGCAGCTTAACCCAGTGGGCGACTAATGAAAAACTGTTTTTT. This gives the protein CASSLTQWATNEKLFF.